The sequence of this T cell receptor beta chain was determined in a study of control samples from healthy donors and cancer patients. Libraries were prepared by immunoSEQ multiplex PCR; TCRdb keeps only in-frame clonotypes and omits some of them. The sample records roughly 150,000 clones, around 88% being singletons. The receptor was isolated from a man younger than 35 in good health. The material sequenced was blood.

The CDR3 coding sequence is TGTGCCAGCAGTTCTAGCGTAGGCTCCTACAATGAGCAGTTCTTC. Protein sequence: CASSSSVGSYNEQFF. The genes are TRBV6-5 and TRBJ2-1, with D tentatively TRBD2 (6 bases). Germline V CDR1 and CDR2: MNHEY, SVGAGI. The V end was cut by 4 bases, the J end by 0 bases, with 10 bases between. This CDR3 has 15 amino acids.